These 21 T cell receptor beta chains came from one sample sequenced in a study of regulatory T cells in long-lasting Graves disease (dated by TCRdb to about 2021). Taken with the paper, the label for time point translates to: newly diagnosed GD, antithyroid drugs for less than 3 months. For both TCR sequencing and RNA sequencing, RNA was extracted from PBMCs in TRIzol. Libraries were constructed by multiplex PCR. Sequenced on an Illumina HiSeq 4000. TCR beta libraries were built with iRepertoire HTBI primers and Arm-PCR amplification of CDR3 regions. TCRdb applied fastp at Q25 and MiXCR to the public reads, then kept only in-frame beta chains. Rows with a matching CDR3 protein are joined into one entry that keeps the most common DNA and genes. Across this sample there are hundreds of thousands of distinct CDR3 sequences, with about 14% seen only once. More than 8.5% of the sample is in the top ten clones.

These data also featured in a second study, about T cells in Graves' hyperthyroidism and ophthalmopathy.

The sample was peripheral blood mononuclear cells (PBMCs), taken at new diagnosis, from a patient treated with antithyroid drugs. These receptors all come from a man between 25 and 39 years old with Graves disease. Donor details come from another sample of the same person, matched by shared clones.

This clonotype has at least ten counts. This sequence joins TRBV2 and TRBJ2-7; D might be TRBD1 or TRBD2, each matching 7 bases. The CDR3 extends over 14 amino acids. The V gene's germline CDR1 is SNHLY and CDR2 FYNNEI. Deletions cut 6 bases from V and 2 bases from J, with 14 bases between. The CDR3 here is CASRSRGGTYEQYF. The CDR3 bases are TGTGCCAGCAGGAGCAGGGGGGGGACCTACGAGCAGTACTTC.

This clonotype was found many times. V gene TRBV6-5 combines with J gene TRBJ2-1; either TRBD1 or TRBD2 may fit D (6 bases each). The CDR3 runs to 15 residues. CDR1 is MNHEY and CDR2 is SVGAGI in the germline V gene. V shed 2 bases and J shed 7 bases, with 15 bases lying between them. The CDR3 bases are TGTGCCAGCAGTTACGGGCAGCGGAGGGGGAATGAGCAGTTCTTC. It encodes CASSYGQRRGNEQFF.

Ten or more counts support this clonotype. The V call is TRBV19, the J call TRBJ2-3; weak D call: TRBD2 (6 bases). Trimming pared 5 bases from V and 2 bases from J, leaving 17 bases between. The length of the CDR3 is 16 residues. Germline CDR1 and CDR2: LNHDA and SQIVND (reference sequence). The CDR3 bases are TGTGCCAGTAGTGGACGGAAGGCGGGAAACACAGATACGCAGTATTTT. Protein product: CASSGRKAGNTDTQYF.

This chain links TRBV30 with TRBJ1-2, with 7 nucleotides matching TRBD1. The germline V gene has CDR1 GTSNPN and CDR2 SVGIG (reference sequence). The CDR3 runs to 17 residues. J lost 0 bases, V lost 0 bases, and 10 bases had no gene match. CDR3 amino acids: CAWSVLPDRATNYGYTF. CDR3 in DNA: TGTGCCTGGAGTGTACTGCCCGACAGGGCCACTAACTATGGCTACACCTTC.

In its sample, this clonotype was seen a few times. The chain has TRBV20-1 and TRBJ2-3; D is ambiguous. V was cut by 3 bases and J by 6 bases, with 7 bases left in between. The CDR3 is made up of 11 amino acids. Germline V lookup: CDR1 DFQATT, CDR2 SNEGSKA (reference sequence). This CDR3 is CSARADDTQYF. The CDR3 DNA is TGCAGTGCTAGGGCGGACGATACGCAGTATTTT.

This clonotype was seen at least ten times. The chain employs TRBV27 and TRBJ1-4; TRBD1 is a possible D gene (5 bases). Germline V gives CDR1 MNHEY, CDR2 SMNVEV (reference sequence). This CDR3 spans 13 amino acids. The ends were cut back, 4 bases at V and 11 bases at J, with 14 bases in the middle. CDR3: CASSSARDPKLFF. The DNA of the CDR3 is TGTGCCAGCAGTTCGGCCCGGGACCCTAAACTGTTTTTT.

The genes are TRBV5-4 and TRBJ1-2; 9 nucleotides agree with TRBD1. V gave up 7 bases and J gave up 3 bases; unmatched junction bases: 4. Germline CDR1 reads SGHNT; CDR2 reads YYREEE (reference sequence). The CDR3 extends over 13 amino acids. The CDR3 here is CASWGQGDYGYTF. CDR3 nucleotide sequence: TGTGCCAGCTGGGGACAGGGAGACTATGGCTACACCTTC.

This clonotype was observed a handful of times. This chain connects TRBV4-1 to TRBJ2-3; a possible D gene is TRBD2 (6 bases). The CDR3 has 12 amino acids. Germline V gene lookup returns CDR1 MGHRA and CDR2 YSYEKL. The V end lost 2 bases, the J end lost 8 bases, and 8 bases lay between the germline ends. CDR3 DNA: TGCGCCAGCAGCCAAAGACTAGGTACGCAGTATTTT. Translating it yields CASSQRLGTQYF.

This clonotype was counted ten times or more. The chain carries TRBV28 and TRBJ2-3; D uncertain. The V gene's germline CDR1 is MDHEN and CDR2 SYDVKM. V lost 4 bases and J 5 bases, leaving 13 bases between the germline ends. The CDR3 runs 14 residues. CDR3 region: CASSSSRARDTQYF. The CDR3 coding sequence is TGTGCCAGCAGTTCATCCCGGGCCAGAGATACGCAGTATTTT. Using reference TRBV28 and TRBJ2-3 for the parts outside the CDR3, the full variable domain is DVKVTQSSRYLVKRTGEKVFLECVQDMDHENMFWYRQDPGLGLRLIYFSYDVKMKEKGDIPEGYSVSREKKERFSLILESASTNQTSMYLCASSSSRARDTQYFGPGTRLTVL.

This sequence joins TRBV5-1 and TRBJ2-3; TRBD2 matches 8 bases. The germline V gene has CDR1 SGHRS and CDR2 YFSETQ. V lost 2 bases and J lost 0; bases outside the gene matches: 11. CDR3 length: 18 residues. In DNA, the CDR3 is TGCGCCAGCAGCTTCAGGGCTAGCGGGCGTCCTAGCACAGATACGCAGTATTTT. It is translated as CASSFRASGRPSTDTQYF.

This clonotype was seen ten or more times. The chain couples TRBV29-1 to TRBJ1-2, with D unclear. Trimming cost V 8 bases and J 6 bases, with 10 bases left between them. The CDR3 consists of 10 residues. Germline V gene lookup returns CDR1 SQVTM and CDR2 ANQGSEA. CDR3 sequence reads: CSPKADGYTF. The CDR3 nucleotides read TGCAGCCCAAAAGCGGATGGCTACACCTTC.

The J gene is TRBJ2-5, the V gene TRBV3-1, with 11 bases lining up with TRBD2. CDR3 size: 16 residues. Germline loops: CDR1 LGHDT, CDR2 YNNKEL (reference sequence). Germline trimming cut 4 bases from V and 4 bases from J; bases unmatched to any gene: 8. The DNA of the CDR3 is TGTGCCAGCAGCCCTCACGGGACTAGCGGCCTAGAGACCCAGTACTTC. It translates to CASSPHGTSGLETQYF.

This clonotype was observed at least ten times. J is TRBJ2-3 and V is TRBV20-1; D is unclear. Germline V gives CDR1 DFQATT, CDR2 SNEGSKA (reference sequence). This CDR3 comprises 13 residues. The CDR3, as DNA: TGCAGCCAGATCTATCCCTTAGCAGATACGCAGTATTTT. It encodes CSQIYPLADTQYF.

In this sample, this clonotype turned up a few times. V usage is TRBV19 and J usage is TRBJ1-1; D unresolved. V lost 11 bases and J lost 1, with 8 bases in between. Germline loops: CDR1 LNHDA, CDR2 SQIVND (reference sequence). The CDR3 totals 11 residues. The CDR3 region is CAESGNTEAFF. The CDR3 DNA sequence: TGTGCCGAGTCGGGGAACACTGAAGCTTTCTTT.

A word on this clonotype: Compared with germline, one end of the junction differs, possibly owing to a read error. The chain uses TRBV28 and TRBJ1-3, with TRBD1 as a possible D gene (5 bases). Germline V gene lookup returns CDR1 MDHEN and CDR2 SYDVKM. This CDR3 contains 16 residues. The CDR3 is CASSPGRQSSGNTIYF. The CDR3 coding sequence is TGCGCCAGCAGCCCGGGACGGCAAAGCTCTGGAAACACCATATATTTT.

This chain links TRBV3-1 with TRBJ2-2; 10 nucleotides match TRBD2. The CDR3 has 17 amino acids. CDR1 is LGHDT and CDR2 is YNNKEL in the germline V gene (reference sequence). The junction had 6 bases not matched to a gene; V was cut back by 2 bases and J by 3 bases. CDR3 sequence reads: CASSQLAGAPDTGELFF. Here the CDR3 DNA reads TGTGCCAGCAGCCAACTAGCGGGAGCTCCGGACACCGGGGAGCTGTTTTTT.

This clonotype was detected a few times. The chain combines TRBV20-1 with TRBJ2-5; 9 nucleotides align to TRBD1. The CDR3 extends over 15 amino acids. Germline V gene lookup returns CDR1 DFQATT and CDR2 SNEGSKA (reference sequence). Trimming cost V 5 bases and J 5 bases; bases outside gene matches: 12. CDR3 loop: CSAHFGQGFMETQYF. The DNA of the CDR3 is TGCAGTGCTCACTTCGGACAGGGGTTCATGGAGACCCAGTACTTC.

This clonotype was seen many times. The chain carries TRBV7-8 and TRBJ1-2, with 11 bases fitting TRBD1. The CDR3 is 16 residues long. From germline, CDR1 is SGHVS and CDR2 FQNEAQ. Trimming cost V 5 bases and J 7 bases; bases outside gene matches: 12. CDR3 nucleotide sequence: TGTGCCAGCAGCCTCTCCCCCGGGACAGGGGGTTCTGGCTACACCTTC. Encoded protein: CASSLSPGTGGSGYTF.

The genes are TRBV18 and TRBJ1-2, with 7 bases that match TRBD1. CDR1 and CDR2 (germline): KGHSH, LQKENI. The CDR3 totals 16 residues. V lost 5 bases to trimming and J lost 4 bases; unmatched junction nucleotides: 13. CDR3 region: CASSAQPGQISYGYTF. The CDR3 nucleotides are TGTGCCAGCTCAGCTCAACCGGGACAGATTTCCTATGGCTACACCTTC.

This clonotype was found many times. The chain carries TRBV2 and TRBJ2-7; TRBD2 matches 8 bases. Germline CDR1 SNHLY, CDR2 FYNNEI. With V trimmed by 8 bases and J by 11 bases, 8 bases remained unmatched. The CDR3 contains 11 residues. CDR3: CASRGLVAKYF. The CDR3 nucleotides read TGTGCCAGCCGGGGACTAGTCGCCAAGTACTTC.

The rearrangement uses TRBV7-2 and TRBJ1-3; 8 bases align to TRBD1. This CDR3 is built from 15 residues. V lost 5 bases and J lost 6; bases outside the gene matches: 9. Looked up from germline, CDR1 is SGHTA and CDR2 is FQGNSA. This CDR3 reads CASSPTGQVLNTIYF. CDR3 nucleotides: TGTGCCAGCAGCCCCACGGGACAGGTCTTAAACACCATATATTTT.